The rows below give T cell receptor beta chains drawn from one sample of a study of blood T cell repertoires in COVID-19. Profiled with immunoSEQ multiplex PCR; TCRdb holds only in-frame clones, not every one. Found here are about 60,000 clones, 88% of them singletons; the top ten hold approximately 5%. Sequencing was performed on peripheral blood. The receptors stem from a human donor in a cohort sampled during active COVID-19. Each CDR3 is given with its conserved first and last residue. The order of the fields is clone size, J gene, D gene, V gene, CDR3 DNA, CDR3 protein. D genes are given only for firm matches. Clone size is stated in some rows and not others, as once, few, many or a class when expanded.

>NA|TRBJ2-7|TRBD1|TRBV6-5
TGTGCCAGCACCAGGGGACAGGGCTACGAGCAGTACTTC
CASTRGQGYEQYF
>NA|TRBJ2-4|NA|TRBV7-2
TGTGCCAGCCAGGGATCGAACATTCAGTACTTC
CASQGSNIQYF
>NA|TRBJ1-4|TRBD1|TRBV5-1
TGCGCCAGCAGCTTGGAAGGGGGCAGGGAAAAACTGTTTTTT
CASSLEGGREKLFF
>NA|TRBJ1-2|NA|TRBV19
TGTGCCAGTAGTATTCCAAAGGGAGGTGGCTACACCTTC
CASSIPKGGGYTF
>NA|TRBJ1-4|NA|TRBV18
TGTGCCAGCTCACCAGAAGCGGGGGGCATCGGTGAAAAACTGTTTTTT
CASSPEAGGIGEKLFF
>NA|TRBJ2-5|NA|TRBV5-1
TGCGCCAGCAGCTTGGGGCGGGCAGAGACCCAGTACTTC
CASSLGRAETQYF
>NA|TRBJ1-4|TRBD1|TRBV7-8
TGTGCCAGCAGTGCTCCGGGACAGGTTCTTTATAGTAATGAAAAACTGTTTTTT
CASSAPGQVLYSNEKLFF
>NA|TRBJ2-3|TRBD2|TRBV6-5
TGTGCCAGCAGAGAGCGGGGGCAGGGGGATACGCAGTATTTT
CASRERGQGDTQYF
>NA|TRBJ2-5|NA|TRBV21-1
TGTGCCAGCAGTCAGCCTAGCCCTCCCCAAGAGACCCAGTACTTC
CASSQPSPPQETQYF
>few|TRBJ2-5|NA|TRBV18
TGTGCCAGCTCACCACCTCAGGGGGGCAGTCAAGAGACCCAGTACTTC
CASSPPQGGSQETQYF
>once|TRBJ2-7|NA|TRBV18
TGTGCCAGCTCACCAACCCCCGGGAGCGAGCAGTACTTC
CASSPTPGSEQYF
>NA|TRBJ2-5|NA|TRBV18
TGTGCCAGCTCACCCCGTCTGTCAGAGACCCAGTACTTC
CASSPRLSETQYF
>NA|TRBJ1-4|NA|TRBV28
TGTGCCAGCAGTTCAGGGCGAACTAATGAAAAACTGTTTTTT
CASSSGRTNEKLFF
>NA|TRBJ1-1|TRBD1|TRBV18
TGTGCCAGCTCACAGGACAGGGGGCTTTTTATGACAGCTTTCTTT
CASSQDRGLFMTAFF
>NA|TRBJ2-3|TRBD2|TRBV5-1
TGCGCCAGCAGCTTGAGCGGGACCACTGGGGATACGCAGTATTTT
CASSLSGTTGDTQYF
>once|TRBJ2-1|TRBD2|TRBV5-8
TGTGCCAGCTTCGACAGCGGGGGGGCGCAGTTCTTC
CASFDSGGAQFF
>NA|TRBJ1-2|NA|TRBV19
TGTGCCAGTAGTATCACCACACGCTATGGCTACACCTTC
CASSITTRYGYTF
>NA|TRBJ1-2|NA|TRBV7-8
TGTGCCAGCAGCTTGGGGGGAGATATGGTTGGCTACACCTTC
CASSLGGDMVGYTF
>NA|TRBJ2-7|NA|TRBV28
TGTGCCAGCAGTTTACCCCGCGGGACTCGAAGCGAGCAGTACTTC
CASSLPRGTRSEQYF
>once|TRBJ1-1|NA|TRBV6-5
TGTGCCAGCAGAACAGGCGACACTGAAGCTTTCTTT
CASRTGDTEAFF
>NA|TRBJ1-5|NA|TRBV6-6
TGTGCCAGCAGTTTGGGAGGGAGTAATCAGCCCCAGCATTTT
CASSLGGSNQPQHF
>NA|TRBJ2-3|NA|TRBV19
TGTGCCAGTAGTATGGGGGGAGGAAGCACAGATACGCAGTATTTT
CASSMGGGSTDTQYF
>NA|TRBJ1-2|NA|TRBV21-1
TGTGCCAGCAGCAAAGAGGAGGGGGCTTTCAGGGGCTACACCTTC
CASSKEEGAFRGYTF
>NA|TRBJ2-1|TRBD1|TRBV19
TGTGCCAGTAGTATCGCCGGGACAGGGGGCCCCAATATAGAGCAGTTCTTC
CASSIAGTGGPNIEQFF
>NA|TRBJ2-2|NA|TRBV24-1
TGTGCCACCAGTGATCCGCAGGGAGGCGAAGGGAACACCGGGGAGCTGTTTTTT
CATSDPQGGEGNTGELFF
>NA|TRBJ2-1|NA|TRBV27
TGTGCCAGCAGTTTGGTAAGGGAGGATGAGCAGTTCTTC
CASSLVREDEQFF
>once|TRBJ2-6|NA|TRBV14
TGTGCCAGCAGCCATCACCGCGGGTCCGGGGCCAACGTCCTGACTTTC
CASSHHRGSGANVLTF
>NA|TRBJ1-6|NA|TRBV19
TGTGCCAGTAGTACCCGGGACACCTATAATTCACCCCTCCACTTT
CASSTRDTYNSPLHF
>NA|TRBJ1-1|NA|TRBV5-1
TGCGCCAGCAGCTTGGATCTGGGGGCGAACAAAGCTTTCTTT
CASSLDLGANKAFF
>NA|TRBJ2-3|TRBD2|TRBV6-2/TRBV6-3
TGTGCCAGCAGTTTAAAAGGGTCTAGCGGGGGGAACACAGATACGCAGTATTTT
CASSLKGSSGGNTDTQYF
>NA|TRBJ2-3|TRBD1|TRBV5-8
TGTGCCAGCAGCCACGGGACAGGGCTCCGCACAGATACGCAGTATTTT
CASSHGTGLRTDTQYF
>few|TRBJ2-7|TRBD1|TRBV27
TGTGCCAGCAGGGGTGGGGACAGGGCCTACGAGCAGTACTTC
CASRGGDRAYEQYF
>NA|TRBJ2-7|TRBD2|TRBV15
TGTGCCACCAGTAGCACACTCGGCGGGAGAGACTACGAGCAGTACTTC
CATSSTLGGRDYEQYF
>NA|TRBJ1-2|NA|TRBV4-3
TGCGCCAGCAGCCTCATCGGGGGAGGGGGTAAGAACTATGGCTACACCTTC
CASSLIGGGGKNYGYTF
>once|TRBJ2-7|NA|TRBV7-3
TGTGCCAGCAGCTTAGAACGCAGGGTACATTCCCACGAGCAGTACTTC
CASSLERRVHSHEQYF
>NA|TRBJ2-7|TRBD2|TRBV7-6
TGTGCCAGCAGCCCCACTAGCGGGGGCTACGAGCAGTACTTC
CASSPTSGGYEQYF
>NA|TRBJ1-2|NA|TRBV28
TGTGCCAGCAGTCCCCCCAACAGGGGCTACACCTTC
CASSPPNRGYTF
>NA|TRBJ2-1|TRBD1|TRBV24-1
TGTGCCACCAGTGATTTTGACAGGGTGGATGAGCAGTTCTTC
CATSDFDRVDEQFF
>NA|TRBJ1-1|NA|TRBV7-8
TGTGCCAGCAGCTTAGCTCCGGGGAACATGAACACTGAAGCTTTCTTT
CASSLAPGNMNTEAFF
>once|TRBJ2-3|NA|TRBV5-6
TGTGCCAGCAGCCCGGAGATGGCGGGCCCCACAGATACGCAGTATTTT
CASSPEMAGPTDTQYF
>once|TRBJ1-3|TRBD1|TRBV28
TGTGCCAGCAGCCTACCCGGGACAGGGAGAAACACCATATATTTT
CASSLPGTGRNTIYF
>NA|TRBJ1-1|NA|TRBV2
TGTGCCAGCAAACCCTGGGCGGGGGGACCGTACACTGAAGCTTTCTTT
CASKPWAGGPYTEAFF
>NA|TRBJ2-5|NA|TRBV7-9
TGTGCCAGCAGTCCAAGGGACAAACAAGAGACCCAGTACTTC
CASSPRDKQETQYF
>once|TRBJ2-1|TRBD2|TRBV29-1
TGCAGCGTGGCCAGAAGCGGGGGGGCTCGAAATGAGCAGTTCTTC
CSVARSGGARNEQFF
>NA|TRBJ1-2|NA|TRBV10-1
TGCGCCAGCAGTGAGATGGGACACCCTAACTATGGCTACACCTTC
CASSEMGHPNYGYTF
>medium-sized|TRBJ1-1|NA|TRBV7-7
TGTGCCAGCAGCCCGGTTCGGACAGCCGGCACTGAAGCTTTCTTT
CASSPVRTAGTEAFF
>NA|TRBJ2-1|TRBD1|TRBV7-6
TGTGCCAGCAGCTTCGGGACAGGGGGCTCCAATGAGCAGTTCTTC
CASSFGTGGSNEQFF
>NA|TRBJ2-7|TRBD2|TRBV2
TGTGCCAGCAGTCCTTTCCTCAGCGGGAGAGCTGACGAGCAGTACTTC
CASSPFLSGRADEQYF
>NA|TRBJ2-7|TRBD2|TRBV27
TGTGCCAGCAGGGCCTGGGGCGGGGGGAACTACGAGCAGTACTTC
CASRAWGGGNYEQYF
>NA|TRBJ2-5|TRBD2|TRBV27
TGTGCCAGCAGTCCTTCGGGAGGAGCTAGCGGGATAACTAAAGAGACCCAGTACTTC
CASSPSGGASGITKETQYF
>NA|TRBJ2-2|NA|TRBV19
TGTGCCAGTACATGGGGCCAAATCGCCGGGGAGCTGTTTTTT
CASTWGQIAGELFF
>NA|TRBJ1-1|NA|TRBV30
TGTGCCTGGAGTGGACGATCCTTAAAGGGGATGAACACTGAAGCTTTCTTT
CAWSGRSLKGMNTEAFF
>NA|TRBJ2-5|TRBD1|TRBV11-3
TGTGCCAGCAGCAATCGGGACAGGGGCCAAGAGACCCAGTACTTC
CASSNRDRGQETQYF
>NA|TRBJ1-1|NA|TRBV5-6
TGTGCCAGCAGCTTGAGTGCGGCCGAAAGCGAAGCTTTCTTT
CASSLSAAESEAFF
>once|TRBJ2-2|NA|TRBV5-6
TGTGCCAGCAGATTTGGAGCGAGCTCCGGGGAGCTGTTTTTT
CASRFGASSGELFF
>NA|TRBJ2-3|TRBD2|TRBV6-5
TGTGCCAGCAGTAGATTGACTAGCGGGGATGATACGCAGTATTTT
CASSRLTSGDDTQYF
>once|TRBJ1-2|TRBD1|TRBV7-2
TGTGCCAGCAGCGGACAGGGCGGCGATGGCTACACCTTC
CASSGQGGDGYTF
>NA|TRBJ1-2|TRBD1|TRBV25-1
TGTGCCAGCAGGGGGGACAGTCGGAACTATGGCTACACCTTC
CASRGDSRNYGYTF
>NA|TRBJ2-3|NA|TRBV10-3
TGTGCCATCAGGGGAGAGCGGGCCTACACAGATACGCAGTATTTT
CAIRGERAYTDTQYF